Each of the 31 T cell receptor beta chains below was sequenced from the same sample in a study of CD4 T cell repertoires in COVID-19. Produced via immunoSEQ multiplex PCR; TCRdb's table is partial and in-frame only. This sample has 60,000 to 90,000 clones, with about 83% found just once. The sequencing here drew on CD4+ T cells from peripheral blood, taken after recovery from COVID-19. The receptors come from a human donor who had COVID-19.

This chain joins TRBV2 and TRBJ1-6; D unresolved. The CDR3 length is 15 residues. The germline V and J ends were trimmed by 3 bases and 1 base, with 7 bases remaining between them. Germline assignment: CDR1 SNHLY and CDR2 FYNNEI. CDR3 in amino acids: CASSEVGSYNSPLHF. The CDR3 coding sequence is TGTGCCAGCAGTGAGGTGGGGTCCTATAATTCACCCCTCCACTTT.

The chain carries TRBV19 and TRBJ2-3; the D gene could be TRBD1 or TRBD2 (6 bases each). CDR1 and CDR2 from the germline V gene are LNHDA and SQIVND (reference sequence). This CDR3 region has 15 residues. Trimming removed 1 base from V and 6 bases from J, with 14 bases in between. CDR3 in amino acids: CASSIGFGGRDTQYF. The DNA for the CDR3 is TGTGCCAGTAGTATAGGCTTCGGGGGCCGGGATACGCAGTATTTT.

V is TRBV10-1 and J is TRBJ2-1; D unclear. Trimming shortened V by 3 bases and J by 8 bases, and 14 bases separated the two germline ends. The V gene's germline CDR1 is WNHNN and CDR2 SYGVQD (reference sequence). CDR3 length equals 14 residues. CDR3: CASSDRGGEDEQFF. The CDR3 nucleotides read TGCGCCAGCAGTGACAGAGGCGGTGAGGATGAGCAGTTCTTC.

The chain is built from TRBV7-3 and TRBJ2-1; possibly TRBD1 for D (5 bases). The CDR3 is 14 amino acids. V gave up 6 bases and J gave up 2 bases, with 11 bases separating them. CDR1 SGHTA and CDR2 FQGTGA come from the germline V gene. Written as DNA, the CDR3 is TGTGCCAGCAGTAGGGGCAGACCCTACAATGAGCAGTTCTTC. It is translated as CASSRGRPYNEQFF.

This clone was recorded many times. The chain uses TRBV11-1 and TRBJ1-2; no definite D call. This CDR3 has 16 amino acids. Germline-derived CDR1 and CDR2 are SGHAT and FQDESV (reference sequence). V was pared by 4 bases and J by 1 base, with 16 bases between. The CDR3 loop reads CASSSLMNTDNYGYTF. DNA for the CDR3: TGTGCCAGCAGCTCCCTAATGAACACGGATAACTATGGCTACACCTTC.

The rearrangement uses TRBV6-5 and TRBJ1-2, with 7 nucleotides matching TRBD1. J lost 4 bases, V lost 5 bases, and 4 bases had no gene match. This CDR3 contains 13 residues. Germline loops: CDR1 MNHEY, CDR2 SVGAGI. CDR3 coding DNA: TGTGCCAGCAGTCTTCGACAGGGCTATGGCTACACCTTC. Translated: CASSLRQGYGYTF.

The rearrangement joins TRBV6-5 to TRBJ2-5, with 7 bases lining up with TRBD1. CDR3 length: 14 amino acids. Per germline, CDR1 MNHEY and CDR2 SVGAGI. J gave up 3 bases and V 8 bases, and 9 bases lay outside the gene matches. The CDR3, as DNA: TGTGCCAGCTCGAGGGGGCAGAATAAAGAGACCCAGTACTTC. It translates to CASSRGQNKETQYF.

This rearrangement joins TRBV19 to TRBJ2-7, with 12 bases lining up with TRBD1. From germline, CDR1 is LNHDA and CDR2 SQIVND (reference sequence). The length of the CDR3 is 15 residues. The V segment lost 9 bases and the J segment 6 bases; nucleotides outside the gene matches: 12. The CDR3 DNA reads TGTGCCAGCAACTCAGGGACAGGGGGCTTGGGCGAGCAGTACTTC. Its protein product is CASNSGTGGLGEQYF.

The genes are TRBV7-2 and TRBJ1-2, with a tentative D call TRBD1 (5 bases). Trimming took off 5 bases at V and 5 bases at J, with 12 bases between the two ends. The germline CDR1 and CDR2 sequences are SGHTA and FQGNSA. The CDR3 covers 13 residues. The CDR3 nucleotides are TGTGCCAGCAGCCTCAGGGCCCCATATGGCTACACCTTC. Translating it yields CASSLRAPYGYTF.

The rearrangement joins TRBV7-9 to TRBJ1-4, with D perhaps TRBD1 (5 bases). Germline V lookup: CDR1 SEHNR, CDR2 FQNEAQ (reference sequence). The CDR3 loop spans 15 amino acids. The V end lost 1 base, the J end lost 7 bases, and 13 bases lay between the germline ends. As DNA, the CDR3 is TGTGCCAGCAGCTTAGTTCAGGGAATGGTTGAAAAACTGTTTTTT. This gives the protein CASSLVQGMVEKLFF.

This sequence joins TRBV6-5 and TRBJ2-7; D remains unclear. The CDR3 runs 12 residues. Trimming stripped 0 bases from V and 1 base from J, with 1 base between. The V gene's germline CDR1 is MNHEY and CDR2 SVGAGI. Written as DNA, the CDR3 is TGTGCCAGCAGTTACTCGTCCTACGAGCAGTACTTC. It is translated as CASSYSSYEQYF.

V and J are TRBV18 and TRBJ2-7, with TRBD2 identical over 8 bases. The CDR3 loop spans 14 amino acids. V lost 3 bases, J lost 0 bases, and 1 base stayed unmatched. Germline V lookup: CDR1 KGHSH, CDR2 LQKENI. CDR3: CASSPAGGSYEQYF. In DNA form, the CDR3 reads TGTGCCAGCTCACCGGCGGGAGGCTCCTACGAGCAGTACTTC.

V and J are TRBV11-2 and TRBJ1-6; tentatively, D is TRBD1 (6 bases). The CDR3 has 16 amino acids. Looked up from germline, CDR1 is SGHAT and CDR2 is FQNNGV. V gave up 6 bases and J gave up 0 bases, with 12 bases separating them. The chain's CDR3 is CASSPGQTSYNSPLHF. CDR3 sequence (DNA): TGTGCCAGCAGTCCCGGACAGACCTCCTATAATTCACCCCTCCACTTT.

The rearrangement joins TRBV6-5 to TRBJ1-4; 11 bases are a match to TRBD1. The CDR3 runs to 14 residues. Trimming cost V 6 bases and J 8 bases; bases outside gene matches: 5. The V gene's germline CDR1 is MNHEY and CDR2 SVGAGI. CDR3 DNA sequence: TGTGCCAGCAGAGAGGACAGGGGGCGGGAAAAACTGTTTTTT. Protein: CASREDRGREKLFF.

The J gene is TRBJ1-4, the V gene TRBV5-1; 7 bases line up with TRBD1. This CDR3 contains 15 residues. CDR1 is SGHRS and CDR2 is YFSETQ in the germline V gene. J was trimmed by 3 bases and V by 0 bases; bases with no gene match: 2. As DNA, the CDR3 is TGCGCCAGCAGCTTGGGACAGGGCGCTAATGAAAAACTGTTTTTT. It yields the protein CASSLGQGANEKLFF.

The sample holds a few counts of this clone. V is TRBV18 and J is TRBJ2-6; 10 bases agree with TRBD1. CDR3 length: 16 residues. V lost 5 bases to trimming and J lost 2 bases; unmatched junction nucleotides: 3. Germline CDR1 reads KGHSH; CDR2 reads LQKENI. The CDR3 DNA reads TGTGCCAGCTCATCCGGGACAGGGGCTGGGGCCAACGTCCTGACTTTC. This encodes CASSSGTGAGANVLTF.

J is TRBJ1-2 and V is TRBV12-3 or TRBV12-4; D might be TRBD1 (6 bases). This CDR3 is built from 12 residues. V was trimmed by 8 bases and J by 5 bases, leaving 12 bases between them. The CDR3 spells CASSRGPYGYTF. The CDR3 region has the DNA TGTGCCAGCTCACGGGGGCCTTATGGCTACACCTTC.

This clone was observed a few times. The chain recombines TRBV5-6 with TRBJ1-5, with TRBD1 as a possible D gene (6 bases). V was trimmed by 6 bases and J by 2 bases, leaving 15 bases between them. The CDR3 length is 15 residues. Germline lookup yields CDR1 SGHDT and CDR2 YYEEEE. Here the CDR3 reads CASTIQGDRNQPQHF. The DNA of the CDR3 is TGTGCCAGCACCATACAGGGTGACCGCAATCAGCCCCAGCATTTT. The whole variable domain, filled in from reference TRBV5-6 and TRBJ1-5, reads DAGVTQSPTHLIKTRGQQVTLRCSPKSGHDTVSWYQQALGQGPQFIFQYYEEEERQRGNFPDRFSGHQFPNYSSELNVNALLLGDSALYLCASTIQGDRNQPQHFGDGTRLSIL.

The rearrangement uses TRBV2 and TRBJ1-5; unclear D gene. CDR1 and CDR2 from the germline V gene are SNHLY and FYNNEI. This CDR3 is 13 amino acids long. With 8 bases removed from V and 2 bases from J, the gap between germline ends came to 10 bases. CDR3 residues: CASSGEGNQPQHF. In nucleotides, the CDR3 is TGTGCCAGCTCCGGGGAGGGCAATCAGCCCCAGCATTTT. The variable domain in full, completed from reference TRBV2 and TRBJ1-5, reads EPEVTQTPSHQVTQMGQEVILRCVPISNHLYFYWYRQILGQKVEFLVSFYNNEISEKSEIFDDQFSVERPDGSNFTLKIRSTKLEDSAMYFCASSGEGNQPQHFGDGTRLSIL.

This clone came up once. The chain has TRBV24-1 and TRBJ2-5, with 10 bases aligning to TRBD1. Trimming took 3 bases from V and 5 from J; bases not matched to a gene: 5. The germline CDR1 and CDR2 sequences are KGHDR and SFDVKD. There are 15 residues in the CDR3. The CDR3 sequence: CATSDPGQGLETQYF. The CDR3 DNA reads as TGTGCCACCAGTGATCCGGGACAGGGGCTGGAGACCCAGTACTTC.

The J gene is TRBJ2-6, the V gene TRBV29-1; no definite D call. V lost 2 bases and J 2 bases, leaving 4 bases between the germline ends. The CDR3 loop spans 13 amino acids. Germline V CDR1 and CDR2: SQVTM, ANQGSEA. CDR3 residues: CSVERPGANVLTF. In DNA form, the CDR3 reads TGCAGCGTTGAAAGACCTGGGGCCAACGTCCTGACTTTC.

J is TRBJ1-6 and V is TRBV5-6; possibly TRBD1 for D (6 bases). The germline V gene encodes CDR1 SGHDT and CDR2 YYEEEE. With 6 bases removed from V and 9 bases from J, the gap between germline ends came to 25 bases. The CDR3 is 17 residues long. CDR3: CASIQGPGGMTGSPLHF. CDR3 nucleotides: TGTGCCAGCATCCAGGGCCCGGGCGGTATGACAGGTTCACCCCTCCACTTT.

The chain is built from TRBV2 and TRBJ2-3; 12 bases match TRBD2. The length of the CDR3 is 16 residues. Germline V gene lookup returns CDR1 SNHLY and CDR2 FYNNEI. The V segment lost 1 base and the J segment 4 bases; nucleotides outside the gene matches: 3. In nucleotides, the CDR3 is TGTGCCAGCAGTGAAGGACTAGCGGGAGAGGCAGATACGCAGTATTTT. This codes for CASSEGLAGEADTQYF.

This rearrangement joins TRBV3-1 (or the pseudogene TRBV3-2) to TRBJ2-3; 9 nucleotides line up with TRBD2. V shed 2 bases, J shed 4 bases, and the junction held 4 bases outside the gene matches. CDR3 length equals 15 residues. Germline CDR1 LGHDT, CDR2 YNNKEL (reference sequence). The CDR3 reads CASSQPGLAADTQYF. DNA of the CDR3: TGTGCCAGCAGCCAACCGGGACTAGCTGCAGATACGCAGTATTTT.

The chain couples TRBV30 to TRBJ2-1; the D gene could be TRBD1 or TRBD2 (6 bases each). The CDR3 is made up of 14 amino acids. Trimming left V 1 base short and J 2 bases short, with 9 bases between. Per germline, CDR1 GTSNPN and CDR2 SVGIG (reference sequence). CDR3 loop: CAWSAGATYNEQFF. CDR3 in DNA: TGTGCCTGGAGTGCGGGGGCCACCTACAATGAGCAGTTCTTC.

The chain recombines TRBV6-5 with TRBJ1-5; D not certain. Trimming left V 11 bases short and J 7 bases short, with 21 bases between. Germline V gene lookup returns CDR1 MNHEY and CDR2 SVGAGI. The length of the CDR3 is 14 residues. CDR3 coding DNA: TGTGCCGGCTCCTCGAATGGGGTAAGCCAGCCCCAGCATTTT. Amino acids: CAGSSNGVSQPQHF.

The chain is built from TRBV16 and TRBJ2-2; tentatively, D is TRBD1 (5 bases). The CDR3 covers 13 residues. Germline assignment: CDR1 KGHSY and CDR2 FQNENV. Trimming took off 3 bases at V and 13 bases at J, with 15 bases between the two ends. The CDR3 nucleotides are TGTGCCAGCAGCCAGCTACAGGTCTCTTTGCTGTTTTTT. As protein: CASSQLQVSLLFF.

The sample holds a few counts of this clone. The chain combines TRBV7-6 with TRBJ2-3; D unresolved. Trimming removed 0 bases from V and 1 base from J, with 14 bases in between. The CDR3 covers 17 residues. Germline V gene lookup returns CDR1 SGHVS and CDR2 FNYEAQ. The CDR3: CASSLASMGGGTDTQYF. CDR3 DNA: TGTGCCAGCAGCTTAGCCTCGATGGGTGGGGGCACAGATACGCAGTATTTT.

DNA of the CDR3: TGTGCCAGCAAGGAAGGACCGGGTGGGAGTGAGCAGTTCTTC. Residues: CASKEGPGGSEQFF. The chain is built from TRBV2 and TRBJ2-1, with D possibly matching TRBD2 (5 bases). The V end lost 7 bases, the J end lost 9 bases, and 19 bases lay between the germline ends. Germline V gene sequence: CDR1 SNHLY, CDR2 FYNNEI. The CDR3 runs 14 residues.

This chain links TRBV4-1 with TRBJ2-6; 7 bases agree with TRBD1. CDR3 length: 15 amino acids. Trimming took 6 bases from V and 4 from J; bases not matched to a gene: 6. Germline V gene data show CDR1 as MGHRA and CDR2 as YSYEKL. The CDR3 DNA reads TGCGCCAGCAGGCTTCAGGGGGACGGGGCCAACGTCCTGACTTTC. Amino acid sequence: CASRLQGDGANVLTF.

The J gene is TRBJ1-2, the V gene TRBV29-1; the match to TRBD1 covers 7 bases. The ends lost 6 bases at V and 3 bases at J; junction bases unmatched: 7. The CDR3 is made up of 13 amino acids. The germline CDR1 and CDR2 sequences are SQVTM and ANQGSEA. The CDR3 sequence: CSVGRRGDYGYTF. The CDR3 DNA is TGCAGCGTGGGGCGCAGGGGGGACTATGGCTACACCTTC.